This TCR beta chain was obtained from a study of post-analysis software for immune sequencing data. Study overall: Multiple sclerosis in the patients followed relapsing-remitting, secondary progressive and progressive-relapsing courses. Study-level points and caveats: Clustering by F measure revealed strong co-clustering among samples prepared together in one batch. Five or six TRBV segments, including TRBV5-6, TRBV5-1 and TRBV20-1, were more frequent in patients than controls. Significantly lower normalized Chao1 diversity was seen in multiple sclerosis patients than in controls.

This CDR3 has 13 amino acids. Unique molecular identifiers featured in each of the TCR beta cDNA libraries. About 500,000 cDNA molecules were obtained from around 1 to 10 million T cells. TCRdb processed the PCR reads anew with MiXCR; each CDR3 protein has one entry. The table lists some 800,000 distinct CDR3 sequences, under 60% of them singletons. A word on this clonotype: Antigen: not known. The germline gene is not matched at one end of the junction; a read error may be the cause.

The receptor comes from a girl between 5 and 17 years old with multiple sclerosis. This chain connects TRBV12-3 or TRBV12-4 to TRBJ2-1; the D is unclear. Sequencing input: blood. In DNA form, the CDR3 reads TGTGCCAGCAGTTTAGTATCCCACAATGAGCAGGTCTTC. This encodes CASSLVSHNEQVF.